This TCR beta chain was captured by sequencing in a study of blood T cell repertoires in COVID-19. As for the study in general: The United States, Italy and Spain supplied acute and convalescent COVID-19 samples.

Recovery meant two consecutive negative NP/OP PCR tests, professional clearance, or resolved symptoms. A few counts support this clone. Some clones are missing from TCRdb's copy, which holds only in-frame ones; the method was immunoSEQ multiplex PCR. Of 490,000 or so clones listed, less than 90% were seen once; the top ten hold approximately 8%. Losses at the gene ends were 4 bases for V and 3 bases for J; bases not matched to a gene: 5. The CDR3 loop spans 15 amino acids. Germline-derived CDR1 and CDR2 are SGHNT and YENEEA. Material: PBMCs or T cells enriched from blood (not recorded which). The rearrangement uses TRBV11-3 and TRBJ1-1; 10 positions agree with TRBD1. The origin of this receptor is a woman aged 55-75 years who had recovered from COVID-19. The CDR3 coding sequence is TGTGCCAGCAGCTGGGGACAGGGGAGGTACACTGAAGCTTTCTTT. Amino acids: CASSWGQGRYTEAFF.